This T cell receptor (beta chain) originates from a study of CD8 T cells in Susac syndrome. Whole-study findings and limits: An acknowledgment was made by the study that its TCR sequencing and HLA analysis involved relatively few individuals.

The CDR3 consists of 13 residues. Trimming took off 3 bases at V and 0 bases at J, with 5 bases between the two ends. An amount of RNA that ranged from about 0.45 to 1 ug was reverse transcribed with random hexamers. The CDR3 of TCR beta was amplified by immunoSEQ multiplex PCR across 54 Vbeta and 13 Jbeta. One entry per CDR3 protein, called by TCRdb with MiXCR from the immunoSEQ multiplex PCR reads. The sample carries a few hundred thousand distinct CDR3 sequences, 75% to 90% recorded once. TCR beta was sequenced from blood CD8+ and CD4+ T cells. TEMRA cells were FACS-enriched, and CD8+ and CD4+ T cells were isolated negatively. This clonotype came up once. Its antigen is still unknown.

Sequenced material: CD8+ T cells from PBMCs. The chain couples TRBV12-3 or TRBV12-4 to TRBJ1-1; D remains ambiguous. This TCR was recovered from a human donor with multiple sclerosis. The CDR3 reads CASSFQMNTEAFF. The CDR3 DNA follows: TGTGCCAGCAGTTTCCAGATGAACACTGAAGCTTTCTTT.